The entry below gives a single T cell receptor beta chain sequence along with its context. Antigen: not known. PCR was performed using 60 Vbeta and 13 Jbeta primers. The method was immunoSEQ multiplex PCR; TCRdb's version includes in-frame clones alone and lacks a portion of them. The table has about 170,000 clones, about 85% seen once; the top ten hold 1%. These data belong to a study of cytomegalovirus exposure and HLA in healthy donors. Whole-study results and caveats: In a later analysis, TCR beta V- and J-gene trimming was associated with a missense DCLRE1C variant. Cytomegalovirus association was assigned to 170 or so TCR beta chains. Earlier analysis looked at TCR beta V segments, and most were productive about 87% or about 30% of the time.

The trim removed 3 bases at V and 2 bases at J, leaving 5 bases unmatched. The CDR3 is 15 residues long. Germline V gene data show CDR1 as SGHRS and CDR2 as YFSETQ. The sequence was obtained from a boy younger than 10 in good health and CMV-seronegative. This rearrangement joins TRBV5-1 to TRBJ2-7, with TRBD1 identical over 10 bases. Sequenced sample: PBMCs. CDR3 sequence (DNA): TGCGCCAGCAGCTCCGGACAGGGGGGGGCCTACGAGCAGTACTTC. Amino acid sequence: CASSSGQGGAYEQYF.